These 23 T cell receptor beta chains originate from one sample sequenced in a study of blood T cell repertoires in COVID-19. Clones were read by immunoSEQ multiplex PCR, and TCRdb kept only the in-frame ones, dropping some. The repertoire holds about 210,000 clones, with around 82% as singletons. Sequencing was carried out using peripheral blood. The receptors originated from a woman in her thirties or forties with active or convalescent COVID-19.

The chain carries TRBV15 and TRBJ1-2; 9 positions match TRBD1. The CDR3 is made up of 15 amino acids. Trimming took 3 bases from V and 7 from J; bases not matched to a gene: 9. CDR1 and CDR2 from the germline V gene are LNHNV and YYDKDF (reference sequence). The CDR3 bases are TGTGCCACCAGCAGCCGACAGGGGGTTGTCGGTGGCTACACCTTC. This gives the protein CATSSRQGVVGGYTF.

J is TRBJ1-2 and V is TRBV7-9; 10 nucleotides align to TRBD1. Germline V lookup: CDR1 SEHNR, CDR2 FQNEAQ (reference sequence). CDR3 length: 16 residues. V trimming: 5 bases; J trimming: 9 bases; junction bases outside the gene matches: 15. DNA for the CDR3: TGTGCCAGCAGCCTCTTCCCAGGGACAGGGGCGTTAAGCTACACCTTC. Translation gives CASSLFPGTGALSYTF.

This chain connects TRBV3-1 (or the pseudogene TRBV3-2) to TRBJ2-7; 8 bases fit TRBD1. Germline V gene data show CDR1 as LGHDT and CDR2 as YNNKEL (reference sequence). The V gene end was trimmed by 4 bases and the J gene end by 0 bases; junction bases not matched to a gene: 5. The length of the CDR3 is 15 residues. CDR3: CASSPGQGRSYEQYF. CDR3 nucleotides: TGTGCCAGCAGCCCCGGACAGGGCCGCTCCTACGAGCAGTACTTC.

The chain joins TRBV5-8 to TRBJ1-4; a weak D match, TRBD1 (5 bases). V was clipped by 4 bases and J by 7 bases, with 20 bases between them. The CDR3 is made up of 16 amino acids. Germline V CDR1 and CDR2: SGHTS, YDEGEE. The DNA for the CDR3 is TGTGCCAGCAGCCGGGGGATATCTCGGGCGGGTGAAAAACTGTTTTTT. It translates to CASSRGISRAGEKLFF.

This clone was observed a handful of times. The chain couples TRBV10-1 to TRBJ2-2; possible D gene TRBD2, 6 bases. V dropped 3 bases and J dropped 6 bases, with 14 bases sitting between them. Germline V gene sequence: CDR1 WNHNN, CDR2 SYGVQD (reference sequence). The CDR3 contains 15 residues. CDR3 in DNA: TGCGCCAGCAGTGATTCCCGGGAGTATTCCGGGGAGCTGTTTTTT. This encodes CASSDSREYSGELFF.

This chain connects TRBV27 to TRBJ1-3; unclear D gene. The CDR3 spans 14 residues. The germline V and J ends were trimmed by 5 bases and 2 bases, with 10 bases remaining between them. The V gene's germline CDR1 is MNHEY and CDR2 SMNVEV (reference sequence). CDR3 in DNA: TGTGCCAGCAGTCCGCTCGGAGCTGGAAACACCATATATTTT. It is translated as CASSPLGAGNTIYF.

This clone was seen just once. The rearrangement uses TRBV24-1 and TRBJ2-7; TRBD1 aligns across 9 bases. Trimming cost V 12 bases and J 1 base; bases outside gene matches: 3. Germline V gene lookup returns CDR1 KGHDR and CDR2 SFDVKD. This CDR3 has 12 residues. The CDR3 DNA is TGTGCCGCCGGGACAGGGTCCTACGAGCAGTACTTC. It specifies CAAGTGSYEQYF.

This chain uses TRBV6-6 with TRBJ1-1, with 7 bases aligning to TRBD1. Germline loops: CDR1 MNHNY, CDR2 SVGAGI (reference sequence). The V gene end was trimmed by 6 bases and the J gene end by 11 bases; junction bases not matched to a gene: 15. The CDR3 totals 14 residues. The CDR3 DNA is TGTGCCAGCAGCCAAGACAACTTCAGGGGGGACGCTTTCTTT. Protein product: CASSQDNFRGDAFF.

The chain carries TRBV5-1 and TRBJ1-1; no firm D call. The CDR3 length is 14 residues. Trimming pared 0 bases from V and 3 bases from J, leaving 9 bases between. Germline V gene data show CDR1 as SGHRS and CDR2 as YFSETQ. The DNA for the CDR3 is TGCGCCAGCAGCTTGGCGGGGTATGACACTGAAGCTTTCTTT. Its translation is CASSLAGYDTEAFF.

The chain recombines TRBV10-2 with TRBJ2-3; 9 nucleotides align to TRBD2. The germline CDR1 and CDR2 sequences are WSHSY and SAAADI. This CDR3 is 16 amino acids long. Trimming took 2 bases from V and 7 from J; bases not matched to a gene: 10. The CDR3 loop reads CASSEAGGVAQHTQYF. CDR3 nucleotides: TGCGCCAGCAGTGAGGCGGGGGGGGTCGCACAACATACGCAGTATTTT.

In this sample, this clone turned up a few times. The chain recombines TRBV7-2 with TRBJ2-7; 7 nucleotides align to TRBD2. Losses at the gene ends were 1 base for V and 2 bases for J; bases not matched to a gene: 8. The V gene's germline CDR1 is SGHTA and CDR2 FQGNSA. The CDR3 spans 16 residues. The CDR3 protein is CASSLGFRGVTYEQYF. DNA for the CDR3: TGTGCCAGCAGCTTAGGTTTCCGGGGGGTAACCTACGAGCAGTACTTC.

The chain carries TRBV9 and TRBJ1-5, with a possible D match to TRBD1 (6 bases). In germline, CDR1 is SGDLS, CDR2 YYNGEE. V dropped 4 bases and J dropped 6 bases, with 11 bases sitting between them. This CDR3 has 13 amino acids. The CDR3 nucleotides read TGTGCCAGCAGCCGTCGGGACACTCAGCCCCAGCATTTT. Residues: CASSRRDTQPQHF.

This clone is a singleton in its sample. The V and J genes are TRBV6-1 and TRBJ1-5, with D unclear. Germline V lookup: CDR1 MNHNS, CDR2 SASEGT. V lost 2 bases, J lost 8 bases, and 13 bases lay in between. The CDR3 runs 14 residues. Here the CDR3 reads CASSEFPGVKPQHF. In nucleotides, the CDR3 is TGTGCCAGCAGTGAATTCCCGGGAGTTAAGCCCCAGCATTTT.

V is TRBV30 and J is TRBJ1-2, with a weak D call TRBD1 (5 bases). CDR1 GTSNPN and CDR2 SVGIG come from the germline V gene (reference sequence). V lost 4 bases and J 4 bases, leaving 10 bases between the germline ends. This CDR3 is 12 amino acids long. CDR3: CAWKTVSYGYTF. The CDR3 bases are TGTGCCTGGAAGACAGTCAGCTATGGCTACACCTTC.

V usage is TRBV7-8 and J usage is TRBJ2-5, with 9 bases lining up with TRBD1. Germline V gives CDR1 SGHVS, CDR2 FQNEAQ. V shed 5 bases and J 6 bases; nucleotides not matched to a gene: 10. The CDR3 covers 15 residues. CDR3 bases: TGTGCCAGCAGCGAGACAACAGGGGGCGGGAAGACCCAGTACTTC. Protein sequence: CASSETTGGGKTQYF.

This chain connects TRBV2 to TRBJ1-2; D remains ambiguous. Per germline, CDR1 SNHLY and CDR2 FYNNEI. Trimming cost V 6 bases and J 0 bases, with 8 bases left between them. This CDR3 has 13 amino acids. CDR3 residues: CASSGETNYGYTF. CDR3 DNA: TGTGCCAGCAGCGGGGAGACTAACTATGGCTACACCTTC.

This clone was found once. The rearrangement joins TRBV7-6 to TRBJ2-1, with D unresolved. CDR1 and CDR2 from the germline V gene are SGHVS and FNYEAQ. The CDR3 spans 14 residues. The germline V and J ends were trimmed by 2 bases and 8 bases, with 13 bases remaining between them. In DNA form, the CDR3 reads TGTGCCAGCAGCTTAAGCCCCTCGTTGGATGAGCAGTTCTTC. This sequence encodes CASSLSPSLDEQFF.

The chain uses TRBV9 and TRBJ1-3, with D unclear. CDR3 length: 13 amino acids. The germline V gene encodes CDR1 SGDLS and CDR2 YYNGEE. V was shortened by 4 bases and J by 5 bases, with 10 bases between the two germline ends. CDR3 sequence: CASSSGFRNTIYF. The CDR3 DNA sequence: TGTGCCAGCAGCTCGGGGTTTAGAAACACCATATATTTT. The full variable domain, rest sourced from reference TRBV9 and TRBJ1-3, is DSGVTQTPKHLITATGQRVTLRCSPRSGDLSVYWYQQSLDQGLQFLIQYYNGEERAKGNILERFSAQQFPDLHSELNLSSLELGDSALYFCASSSGFRNTIYFGEGSWLTVV.

About this clone itself: Other DNA sequences in the sample encode the same CDR3. The CDR3 sequence: CASSQESGNTIYF. The CDR3 DNA is TGCGCCAGCAGCCAAGAGTCAGGAAACACCATATATTTT. This sequence joins TRBV4-3 and TRBJ1-3; D gene uncertain. V dropped 0 bases and J dropped 4 bases, with 4 bases sitting between them. The CDR3 consists of 13 residues. Per the germline V gene, CDR1 is LGHNA and CDR2 is YSLEER.

V gene TRBV11-2 combines with J gene TRBJ1-1; no firm D call. The length of the CDR3 is 11 residues. From germline, CDR1 is SGHAT and CDR2 FQNNGV. V was clipped by 5 bases and J by 3 bases, with 4 bases between them. In DNA form, the CDR3 reads TGTGCCAGCAGCCTTTACACTGAAGCTTTCTTT. Translating it yields CASSLYTEAFF.

The chain employs TRBV28 and TRBJ1-2, with 7 bases matching TRBD1. CDR3 length equals 14 residues. Trimming removed 6 bases from V and 6 bases from J; junction bases left unmatched: 10. Per germline, CDR1 MDHEN and CDR2 SYDVKM. CDR3 sequence: CASSPTTGRDGYTF. CDR3 coding DNA: TGTGCCAGCAGCCCCACGACAGGGCGCGATGGCTACACCTTC.

This clone was detected only once. The V call is TRBV25-1, the J call TRBJ1-2; 7 bases line up with TRBD1. CDR1 and CDR2 from the germline V gene are MGHDK and SYGVNS. CDR3 size: 14 residues. The J segment lost 8 bases and the V segment lost 1 base, leaving 7 bases of the junction unmatched. The CDR3 loop reads CASSELSGGEGYTF. The DNA of the CDR3 is TGTGCCAGCAGTGAATTATCAGGGGGAGAAGGCTACACCTTC.

The chain joins TRBV5-6 to TRBJ2-7, with D perhaps matching TRBD2 (6 bases). Germline loops: CDR1 SGHDT, CDR2 YYEEEE. This CDR3 comprises 15 residues. V lost 2 bases and J 1 base, leaving 13 bases between the germline ends. The CDR3 protein is CASSFEGGLSYEQYF. CDR3 bases: TGTGCCAGCAGCTTTGAAGGCGGACTATCCTACGAGCAGTACTTC.